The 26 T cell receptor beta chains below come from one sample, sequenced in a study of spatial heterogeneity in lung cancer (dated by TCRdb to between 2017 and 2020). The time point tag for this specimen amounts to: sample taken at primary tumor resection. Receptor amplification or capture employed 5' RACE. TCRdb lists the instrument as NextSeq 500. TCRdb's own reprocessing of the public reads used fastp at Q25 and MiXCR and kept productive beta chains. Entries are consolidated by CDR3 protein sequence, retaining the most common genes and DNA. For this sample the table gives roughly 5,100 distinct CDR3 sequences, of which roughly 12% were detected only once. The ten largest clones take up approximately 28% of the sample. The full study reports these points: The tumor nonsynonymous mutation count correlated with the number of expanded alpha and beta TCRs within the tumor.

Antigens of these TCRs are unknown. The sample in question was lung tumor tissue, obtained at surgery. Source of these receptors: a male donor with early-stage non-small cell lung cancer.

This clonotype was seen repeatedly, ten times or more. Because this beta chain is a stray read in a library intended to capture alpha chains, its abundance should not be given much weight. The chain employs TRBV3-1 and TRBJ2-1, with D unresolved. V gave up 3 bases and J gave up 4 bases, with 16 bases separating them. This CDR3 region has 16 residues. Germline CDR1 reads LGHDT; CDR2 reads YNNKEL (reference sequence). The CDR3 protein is CASSHRTGPFYNEQFF. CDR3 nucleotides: TGTGCCAGCAGCCATAGGACCGGGCCTTTTTACAATGAGCAGTTCTTC.

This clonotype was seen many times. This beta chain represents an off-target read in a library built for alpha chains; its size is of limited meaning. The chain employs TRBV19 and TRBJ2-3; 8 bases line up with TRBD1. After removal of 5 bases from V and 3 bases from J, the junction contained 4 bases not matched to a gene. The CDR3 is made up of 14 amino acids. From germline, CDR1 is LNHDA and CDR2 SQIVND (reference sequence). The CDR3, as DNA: TGTGCCAGTAGTGGACAGGGATGGACAGATACGCAGTATTTT. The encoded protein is CASSGQGWTDTQYF. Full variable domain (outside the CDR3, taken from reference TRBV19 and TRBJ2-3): DGGITQSPKYLFRKEGQNVTLSCEQNLNHDAMYWYRQDPGQGLRLIYYSQIVNDFQKGDIAEGYSVSREKKESFPLTVTSAQKNPTAFYLCASSGQGWTDTQYFGPGTRLTVL.

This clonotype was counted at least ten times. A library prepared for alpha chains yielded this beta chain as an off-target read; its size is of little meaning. The CDR3 DNA is TGTGCCAGTAGCCCCGACGGTACTCCGGCCTACGAGCAGTACTTC. It yields the protein CASSPDGTPAYEQYF. This rearrangement joins TRBV19 to TRBJ2-7, with D hard to call. The CDR3 extends over 15 amino acids. The V end was cut by 6 bases, the J end by 2 bases, with 17 bases between. Germline V gene lookup returns CDR1 LNHDA and CDR2 SQIVND (reference sequence).

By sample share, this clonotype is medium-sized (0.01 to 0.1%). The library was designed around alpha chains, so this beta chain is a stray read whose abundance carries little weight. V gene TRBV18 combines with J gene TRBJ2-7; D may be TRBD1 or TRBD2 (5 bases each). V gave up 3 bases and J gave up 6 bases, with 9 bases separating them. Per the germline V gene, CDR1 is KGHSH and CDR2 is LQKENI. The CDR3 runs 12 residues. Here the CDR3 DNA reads TGTGCCAGCTCACCTTCAGGGAGCGAGCAGTACTTC. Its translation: CASSPSGSEQYF.

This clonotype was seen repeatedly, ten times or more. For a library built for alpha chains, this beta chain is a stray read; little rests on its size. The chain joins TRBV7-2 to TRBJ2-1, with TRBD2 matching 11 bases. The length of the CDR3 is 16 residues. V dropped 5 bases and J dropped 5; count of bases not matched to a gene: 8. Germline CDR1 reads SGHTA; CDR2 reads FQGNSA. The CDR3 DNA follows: TGTGCCAGCAGCCCTCCGGGACTAGCGGCAAACAATGAGCAGTTCTTC. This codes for CASSPPGLAANNEQFF.

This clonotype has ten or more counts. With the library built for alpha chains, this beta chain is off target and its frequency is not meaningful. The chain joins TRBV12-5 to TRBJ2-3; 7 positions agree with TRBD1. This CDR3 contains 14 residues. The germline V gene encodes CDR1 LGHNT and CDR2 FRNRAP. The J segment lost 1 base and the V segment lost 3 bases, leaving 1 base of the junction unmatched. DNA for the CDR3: TGTGCTAGTGGTTTAGGACAGGGCACAGATACGCAGTATTTT. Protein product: CASGLGQGTDTQYF.

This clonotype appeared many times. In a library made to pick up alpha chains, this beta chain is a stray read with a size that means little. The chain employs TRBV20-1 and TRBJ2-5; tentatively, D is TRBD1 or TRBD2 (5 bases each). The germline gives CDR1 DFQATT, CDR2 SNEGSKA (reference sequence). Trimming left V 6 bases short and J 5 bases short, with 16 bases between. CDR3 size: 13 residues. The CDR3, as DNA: TGCAGTGCCTTGGGGGAGAGTCGGGAGACCCAGTACTTC. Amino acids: CSALGESRETQYF.

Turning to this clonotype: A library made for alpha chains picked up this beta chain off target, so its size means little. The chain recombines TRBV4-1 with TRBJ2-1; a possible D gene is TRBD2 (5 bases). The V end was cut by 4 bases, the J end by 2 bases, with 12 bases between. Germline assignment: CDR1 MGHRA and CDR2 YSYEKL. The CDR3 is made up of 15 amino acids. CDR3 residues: CASSLFPGTYNEQFF. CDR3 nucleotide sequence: TGCGCCAGCAGCCTTTTCCCGGGAACCTACAATGAGCAGTTCTTC.

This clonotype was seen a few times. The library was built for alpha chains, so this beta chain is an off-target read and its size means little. Here the CDR3 reads CASSSSHRLRNTEAFF. In nucleotides, the CDR3 is TGTGCCAGCAGCTCTTCTCACAGGTTAAGGAACACTGAAGCTTTCTTT. The rearrangement joins TRBV7-8 to TRBJ1-1; D may be TRBD1 (5 bases). Germline lookup yields CDR1 SGHVS and CDR2 FQNEAQ. The ends were cut back, 4 bases at V and 1 base at J, with 16 bases in the middle. CDR3 length equals 16 residues.

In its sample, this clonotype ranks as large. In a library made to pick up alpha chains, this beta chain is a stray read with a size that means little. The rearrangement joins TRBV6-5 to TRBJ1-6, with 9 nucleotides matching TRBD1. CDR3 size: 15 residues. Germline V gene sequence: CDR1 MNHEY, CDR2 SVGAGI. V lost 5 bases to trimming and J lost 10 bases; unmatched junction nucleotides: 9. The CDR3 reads CASSTGQGFPSPLHF. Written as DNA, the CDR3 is TGTGCCAGCAGTACCGGACAGGGGTTCCCATCACCCCTCCACTTT.

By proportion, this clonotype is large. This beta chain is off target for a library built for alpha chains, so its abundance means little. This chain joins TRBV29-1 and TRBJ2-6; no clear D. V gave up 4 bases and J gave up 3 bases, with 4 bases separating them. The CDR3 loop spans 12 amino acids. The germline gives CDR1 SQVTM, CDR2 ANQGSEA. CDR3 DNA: TGCAGCGTTGTAAGTGGGGCCAACGTCCTGACTTTC. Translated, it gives CSVVSGANVLTF.

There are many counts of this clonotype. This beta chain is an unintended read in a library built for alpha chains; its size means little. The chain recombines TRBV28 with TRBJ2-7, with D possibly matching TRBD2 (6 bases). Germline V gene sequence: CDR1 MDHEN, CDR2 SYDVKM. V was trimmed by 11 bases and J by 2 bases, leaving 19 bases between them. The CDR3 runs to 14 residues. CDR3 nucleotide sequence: TGTGCCGGGGGGAATACAGCCCTTCCCTACGAGCAGTACTTC. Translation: CAGGNTALPYEQYF.

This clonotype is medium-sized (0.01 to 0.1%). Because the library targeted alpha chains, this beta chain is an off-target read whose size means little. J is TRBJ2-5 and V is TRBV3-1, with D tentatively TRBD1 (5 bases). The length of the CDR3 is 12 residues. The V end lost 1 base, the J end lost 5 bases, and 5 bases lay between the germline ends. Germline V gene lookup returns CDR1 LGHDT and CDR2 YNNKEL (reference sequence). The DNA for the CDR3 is TGTGCCAGCAGCCAAGGGGGCGAGACCCAGTACTTC. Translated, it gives CASSQGGETQYF.

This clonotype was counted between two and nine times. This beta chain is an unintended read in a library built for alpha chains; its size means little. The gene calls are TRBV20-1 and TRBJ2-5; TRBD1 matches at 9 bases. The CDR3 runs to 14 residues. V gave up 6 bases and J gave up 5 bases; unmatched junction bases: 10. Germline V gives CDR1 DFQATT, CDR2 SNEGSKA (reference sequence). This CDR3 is CSAHWTGEGETQYF. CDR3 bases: TGCAGTGCCCATTGGACAGGGGAAGGGGAGACCCAGTACTTC.

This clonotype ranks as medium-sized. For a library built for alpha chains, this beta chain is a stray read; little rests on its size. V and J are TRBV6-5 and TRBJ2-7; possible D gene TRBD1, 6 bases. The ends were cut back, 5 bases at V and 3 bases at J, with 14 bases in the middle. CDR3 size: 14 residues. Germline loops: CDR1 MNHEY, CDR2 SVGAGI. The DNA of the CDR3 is TGTGCCAGCAGTGAACAGGGTAACAGCTACGAGCAGTACTTC. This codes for CASSEQGNSYEQYF.

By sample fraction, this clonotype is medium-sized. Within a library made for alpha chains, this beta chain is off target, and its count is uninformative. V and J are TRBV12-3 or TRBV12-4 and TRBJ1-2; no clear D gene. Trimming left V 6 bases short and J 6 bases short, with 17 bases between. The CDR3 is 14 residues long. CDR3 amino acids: CASRPGRLVDGYTF. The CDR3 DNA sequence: TGTGCCAGCAGACCTGGTAGACTAGTTGATGGCTACACCTTC.

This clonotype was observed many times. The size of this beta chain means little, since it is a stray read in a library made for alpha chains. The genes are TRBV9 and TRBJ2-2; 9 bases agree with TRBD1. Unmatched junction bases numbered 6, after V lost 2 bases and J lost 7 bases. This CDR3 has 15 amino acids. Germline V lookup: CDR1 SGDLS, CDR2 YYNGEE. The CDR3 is CASSVRTGGYGELFF. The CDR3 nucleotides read TGTGCCAGCAGCGTTAGAACAGGGGGCTACGGGGAGCTGTTTTTT.

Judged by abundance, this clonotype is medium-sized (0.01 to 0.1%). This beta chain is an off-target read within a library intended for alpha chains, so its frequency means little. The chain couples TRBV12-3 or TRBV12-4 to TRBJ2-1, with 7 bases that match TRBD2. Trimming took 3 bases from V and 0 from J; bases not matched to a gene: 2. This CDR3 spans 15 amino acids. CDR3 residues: CASSLRGSSYNEQFF. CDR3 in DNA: TGTGCCAGCAGTTTGCGGGGGAGCTCCTACAATGAGCAGTTCTTC.

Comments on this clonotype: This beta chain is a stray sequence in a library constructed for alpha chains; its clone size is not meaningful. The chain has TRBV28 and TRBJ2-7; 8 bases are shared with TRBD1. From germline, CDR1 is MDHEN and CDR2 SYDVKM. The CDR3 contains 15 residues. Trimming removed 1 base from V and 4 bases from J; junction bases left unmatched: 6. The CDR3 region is CASSLFPGGGYEQYF. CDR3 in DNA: TGTGCCAGCAGTTTATTCCCAGGGGGCGGTTACGAGCAGTACTTC.

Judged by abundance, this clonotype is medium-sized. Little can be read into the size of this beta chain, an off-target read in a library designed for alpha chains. The CDR3 loop reads CASSLVVSGYEQYF. The DNA of the CDR3 is TGTGCCAGCAGCTTAGTAGTCTCGGGCTACGAGCAGTACTTC. The chain has TRBV7-8 and TRBJ2-7, with unresolved D. The CDR3 is made up of 14 amino acids. Deletions cut 1 base from V and 3 bases from J, with 10 bases between. CDR1 SGHVS and CDR2 FQNEAQ come from the germline V gene.

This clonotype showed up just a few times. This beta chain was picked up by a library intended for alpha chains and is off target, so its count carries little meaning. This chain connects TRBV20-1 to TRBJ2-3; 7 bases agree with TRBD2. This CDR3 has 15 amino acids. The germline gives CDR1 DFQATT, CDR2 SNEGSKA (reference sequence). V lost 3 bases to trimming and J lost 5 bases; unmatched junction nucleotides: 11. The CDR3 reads CSASRASGAGDTQYF. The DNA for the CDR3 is TGCAGTGCTAGTAGGGCTAGCGGAGCTGGAGATACGCAGTATTTT.

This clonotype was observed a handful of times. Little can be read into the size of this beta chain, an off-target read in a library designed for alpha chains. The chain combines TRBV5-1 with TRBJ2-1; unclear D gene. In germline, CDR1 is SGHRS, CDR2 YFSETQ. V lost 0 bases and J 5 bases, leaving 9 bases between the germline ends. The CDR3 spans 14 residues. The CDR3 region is CASSLDYPDNEQFF. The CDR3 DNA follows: TGCGCCAGCAGCTTGGATTACCCAGACAATGAGCAGTTCTTC.

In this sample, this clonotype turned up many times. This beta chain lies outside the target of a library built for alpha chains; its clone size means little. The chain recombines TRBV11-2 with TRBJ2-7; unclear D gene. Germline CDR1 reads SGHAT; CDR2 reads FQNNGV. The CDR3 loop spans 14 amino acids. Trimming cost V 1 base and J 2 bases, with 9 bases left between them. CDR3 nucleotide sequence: TGTGCCAGCAGCTTAGCAAGGCGCACCTACGAGCAGTACTTC. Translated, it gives CASSLARRTYEQYF. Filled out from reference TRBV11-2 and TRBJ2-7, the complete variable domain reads EAGVAQSPRYKIIEKRQSVAFWCNPISGHATLYWYQQILGQGPKLLIQFQNNGVVDDSQLPKDRFSAERLKGVDSTLKIQPAKLEDSAVYLCASSLARRTYEQYFGPGTRLTVT.

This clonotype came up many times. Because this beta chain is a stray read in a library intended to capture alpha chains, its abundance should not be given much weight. As DNA, the CDR3 is TGTGCCAGCAGCTTAGATGTAGCGGGGGGCTTATGGTCTAGCACAGATACGCAGTATTTT. Translated: CASSLDVAGGLWSSTDTQYF. V and J are TRBV7-8 and TRBJ2-3, with 10 bases fitting TRBD2. The CDR3 spans 20 residues. Trimming at V came to 1 base and at J to 0 bases, leaving 13 bases not matched to a gene. CDR1 is SGHVS, CDR2 FQNEAQ, per germline.

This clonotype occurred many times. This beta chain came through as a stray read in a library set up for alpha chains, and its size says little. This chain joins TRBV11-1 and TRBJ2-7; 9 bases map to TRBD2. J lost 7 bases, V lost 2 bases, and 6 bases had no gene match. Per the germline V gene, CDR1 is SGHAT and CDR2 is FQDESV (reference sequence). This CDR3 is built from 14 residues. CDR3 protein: CASSLRASGTEQYF. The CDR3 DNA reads TGTGCCAGCAGCTTACGGGCTAGCGGGACTGAGCAGTACTTC.

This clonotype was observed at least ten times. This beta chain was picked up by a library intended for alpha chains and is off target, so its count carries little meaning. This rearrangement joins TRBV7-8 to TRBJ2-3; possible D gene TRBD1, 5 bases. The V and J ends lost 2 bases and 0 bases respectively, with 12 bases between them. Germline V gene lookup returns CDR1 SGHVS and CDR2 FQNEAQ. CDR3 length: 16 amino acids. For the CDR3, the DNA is TGTGCCAGCAGCTTATTTCAGGGTACTAGCACAGATACGCAGTATTTT. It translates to CASSLFQGTSTDTQYF.